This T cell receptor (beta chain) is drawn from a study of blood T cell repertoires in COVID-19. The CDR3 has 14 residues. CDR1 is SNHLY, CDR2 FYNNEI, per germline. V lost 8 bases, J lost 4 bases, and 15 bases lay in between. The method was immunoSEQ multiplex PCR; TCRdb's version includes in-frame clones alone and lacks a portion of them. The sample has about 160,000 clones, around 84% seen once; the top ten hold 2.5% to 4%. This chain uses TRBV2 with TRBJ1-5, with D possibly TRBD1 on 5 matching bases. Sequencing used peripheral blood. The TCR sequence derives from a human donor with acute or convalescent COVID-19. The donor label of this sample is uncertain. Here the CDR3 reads CASSMHQGNQPQHF. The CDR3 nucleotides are TGTGCCAGCTCCATGCACCAGGGAAATCAGCCCCAGCATTTT.